Presented here are 20 T cell receptor beta chains from one specimen sequenced in a study of blood T cells in healthy people across ages. Sample-barcoded 5' priming and a J-beta primer mix drove a second PCR of about 7 to 11 cycles. TCRdb processed the 5' RACE reads anew with MiXCR; each CDR3 protein has one entry. The sample records roughly 1,500,000 distinct CDR3 sequences, roughly 30% being singletons. Input material: blood. Receptors were obtained from a woman aged 30 to 39 in good health.

The chain carries TRBV5-1 and TRBJ2-7; D uncertain. Germline assignment: CDR1 SGHRS and CDR2 YFSETQ. The CDR3 runs to 14 residues. The V and J ends lost 0 bases and 3 bases respectively, with 10 bases between them. The CDR3 here is CASSLGISNYEQYF. CDR3 coding DNA: TGCGCCAGCAGCTTGGGGATTTCGAACTACGAGCAGTACTTC.

The rearrangement uses TRBV5-5 and TRBJ2-7; D remains unclear. The CDR3 spans 13 residues. Trimming stripped 2 bases from V and 3 bases from J, with 9 bases between. Germline V CDR1 and CDR2: SGHKS, YYEKEE (reference sequence). CDR3 region: CASSFGSLYEQYF. The CDR3 DNA reads as TGTGCCAGCAGCTTCGGGTCACTCTACGAGCAGTACTTC.

Comment on this clonotype: The junction departs from germline at one end; a sequencing error may be responsible. The chain carries TRBV4-1 and TRBJ2-1; D is unclear. The CDR3 consists of 16 residues. Germline V CDR1 and CDR2: MGHRA, YSYEKL. CDR3 loop: CARSRRPVRPHNEQFF. CDR3 nucleotides: TGCGCCCGCAGCCGTCGGCCCGTCCGACCCCACAATGAGCAGTTCTTC.

CDR3 loop: CASSLPSASSDTQYF. CDR3 nucleotides: TGTGCCAGCAGTTTGCCTAGCGCATCCTCAGATACGCAGTATTTT. The gene calls are TRBV6-1 and TRBJ2-3, with TRBD2 as a possible D gene (6 bases). This CDR3 is built from 15 residues. V lost 5 bases, J lost 4 bases, and 16 bases lay in between. Germline V gene lookup returns CDR1 MNHNS and CDR2 SASEGT.

This chain connects TRBV27 to TRBJ2-1, with TRBD1 as a possible D gene (6 bases). The CDR3 totals 16 residues. The germline V gene encodes CDR1 MNHEY and CDR2 SMNVEV (reference sequence). V was shortened by 3 bases and J by 0 bases, with 12 bases between the two germline ends. This chain's CDR3 is CASSLYNRDSYNEQFF. CDR3 sequence (DNA): TGTGCCAGCAGTTTGTATAACAGGGACTCCTACAATGAGCAGTTCTTC.

The rearrangement links TRBV29-1 to TRBJ1-2; 10 bases are a match to TRBD1. Germline loops: CDR1 SQVTM, CDR2 ANQGSEA. Losses at the gene ends were 4 bases for V and 5 bases for J; bases not matched to a gene: 4. The CDR3 runs to 13 residues. The CDR3 protein is CSVGGTGEYGYTF. In DNA, the CDR3 is TGCAGCGTTGGAGGGACAGGGGAATATGGCTACACCTTC.

CDR3 in DNA: TGCAGTGCCCCCCCGTACGGTCTGGGAAATGAGCAGTACTTC. This sequence encodes CSAPPYGLGNEQYF. The chain combines TRBV20-1 with TRBJ2-7; D ambiguous. The CDR3 loop spans 14 amino acids. Looked up from germline, CDR1 is DFQATT and CDR2 is SNEGSKA (reference sequence). With 6 bases removed from V and 7 bases from J, the gap between germline ends came to 22 bases.

Comments on this clonotype: This may come from a read error, since a much larger clone is one base off. The genes are TRBV20-1 and TRBJ2-5; D uncertain. Germline CDR1 and CDR2: DFQATT and SNEGSKA (reference sequence). The CDR3 extends over 12 amino acids. CDR3 region: CSAGDDKETQYF. As DNA, the CDR3 is TGCAGTGCTGGAGATGATAAAGAGACCCAGTACTTC.

The chain is built from TRBV6-5 and TRBJ2-7; perhaps TRBD1 as D (6 bases). This CDR3 is 16 amino acids long. Germline CDR1 reads MNHEY; CDR2 reads SVGAGI. The germline V and J ends were trimmed by 0 bases and 3 bases, with 15 bases remaining between them. The CDR3 loop is CASSYSRRTVVYEQYF. CDR3 DNA: TGTGCCAGCAGTTACTCGAGGCGGACAGTGGTCTACGAGCAGTACTTC.

As concerns this clonotype: Its ends do not fully match the called genes, so a read error is possible. The chain couples TRBV3-1 to TRBJ2-7; 9 bases are a match to TRBD1. In germline, CDR1 is LGHDT, CDR2 YNNKEL (reference sequence). CDR3 length: 14 residues. CDR3 DNA: TGTGCCAGCAGTCAAGGGGACAGGGCTTCCGAGCAGTACTTC. The encoded protein is CASSQGDRASEQYF.

The chain carries TRBV20-1 and TRBJ2-3, with D possibly being TRBD2 (5 bases). In germline, CDR1 is DFQATT, CDR2 SNEGSKA (reference sequence). This CDR3 comprises 15 residues. Trimming pared 7 bases from V and 0 bases from J, leaving 17 bases between. The CDR3 protein is CSVATRVPSTDTQYF. CDR3 coding DNA: TGCAGTGTCGCCACTAGGGTACCTAGCACAGATACGCAGTATTTT.

The chain combines TRBV20-1 with TRBJ2-5; D is perhaps TRBD2 (5 bases). Germline values: CDR1 DFQATT, CDR2 SNEGSKA (reference sequence). Trimming pared 2 bases from V and 7 bases from J, leaving 23 bases between. This CDR3 is built from 16 residues. The DNA for the CDR3 is TGCAGTGCTAGATCCTCGAGGGAAAGAAGTGTCGCGACCCAGTACTTC. Residues: CSARSSRERSVATQYF.

The CDR3 DNA reads as TGTGCCAGCAGCTTAGGAGACAGGCGAGAACAGACGGAAAAACTGTTTTTT. Its translation: CASSLGDRREQTEKLFF. J is TRBJ1-4 and V is TRBV7-8; D might be TRBD1 (6 bases). There are 17 residues in the CDR3. The V end lost 1 base, the J end lost 8 bases, and 20 bases lay between the germline ends. The V gene's germline CDR1 is SGHVS and CDR2 FQNEAQ.

The chain is built from TRBV7-2 and TRBJ2-5, with 7 bases matching TRBD1. The CDR3 covers 16 residues. The J segment lost 9 bases and the V segment lost 5 bases, leaving 18 bases of the junction unmatched. Germline values: CDR1 SGHTA, CDR2 FQGNSA. The CDR3 bases are TGTGCCAGCAGCCCCACTTCCGGGACAGCTAAGAAAGCCCAGTACTTC. It specifies CASSPTSGTAKKAQYF.

The chain recombines TRBV20-1 with TRBJ1-1; TRBD1 aligns across 9 bases. Trimming removed 5 bases from V and 1 base from J; junction bases left unmatched: 5. Germline V gene lookup returns CDR1 DFQATT and CDR2 SNEGSKA (reference sequence). This CDR3 has 14 residues. DNA of the CDR3: TGCAGTGCTCCCCGGGACAGGGCGAACACTGAAGCTTTCTTT. Amino acid sequence: CSAPRDRANTEAFF.

The sample holds a few counts of this clonotype. The chain joins TRBV7-3 to TRBJ1-1; no clear D. The CDR3 has 15 amino acids. Germline V gene lookup returns CDR1 SGHTA and CDR2 FQGTGA. V was trimmed by 1 base and J by 5 bases, leaving 14 bases between them. This chain's CDR3 is CASSLRGGIGTEAFF. The CDR3 DNA reads TGTGCCAGCAGCTTAAGAGGCGGAATAGGGACTGAAGCTTTCTTT.

This clonotype was observed a few times. The J gene is TRBJ2-2, the V gene TRBV28; D is possibly TRBD1 (5 bases). Germline CDR1 is MDHEN and CDR2 is SYDVKM. The V end was cut by 1 base, the J end by 1 base, with 7 bases between. CDR3 length: 15 residues. The CDR3 region has the DNA TGTGCCAGCAGTTTATTACAGGAGAACACCGGGGAGCTGTTTTTT. This codes for CASSLLQENTGELFF.

This chain joins TRBV6-6 and TRBJ2-7; D uncertain. The CDR3 sequence is 13 residues long. Trimming cost V 11 bases and J 3 bases, with 17 bases left between them. CDR1 and CDR2 (germline): MNHNY, SVGAGI (reference sequence). The CDR3 DNA follows: TGTGCCGCGAGTTTCCCACCGGGCTACGAGCAGTACTTC. The encoded protein is CAASFPPGYEQYF.

This clonotype was observed many times. This CDR3 is CSVLYGDTQYF. The CDR3, as DNA: TGCAGCGTTCTCTATGGGGATACGCAGTATTTT. V and J are TRBV29-1 and TRBJ2-3; D ambiguous. There are 11 residues in the CDR3. The germline CDR1 and CDR2 sequences are SQVTM and ANQGSEA. V lost 5 bases and J 6 bases, leaving 9 bases between the germline ends.

This clonotype was observed many times. The V gene is TRBV29-1, the J gene TRBJ2-1, with 7 bases aligning to TRBD1. The J segment lost 10 bases and the V segment lost 3 bases, leaving 6 bases of the junction unmatched. Germline V gene lookup returns CDR1 SQVTM and CDR2 ANQGSEA. The CDR3 totals 12 residues. CDR3 amino acids: CSVEKGAGEQFF. The CDR3 DNA reads as TGCAGCGTTGAGAAGGGGGCGGGCGAGCAGTTCTTC.